Sequencing of this T cell receptor (beta chain) was carried out in a study of Ad26.COV2.S vaccination and SARS-CoV-2 variants. Comment on this clone: Its antigen is not known.

The length of the CDR3 is 17 residues. The germline CDR1 and CDR2 sequences are SGHKS and YYEKEE (reference sequence). Deletions cut 0 bases from V and 5 bases from J, with 17 bases between. General observations from the study: Recipients of either vaccine or placebo displayed similar breadth of non-spike TCRs.

The treatment: some 19 received Ad26.COV2.S at low or high dose, single or two shots; several received placebo; per-sample allocation not given. The study sampled participants on day 63 after the first vaccine or placebo injection. Assay used: immunoSEQ multiplex PCR; TCRdb lists only in-frame clones, some missing. This table has a few hundred thousand clones, around 87% appearing once. V is TRBV5-5 and J is TRBJ2-2; D tentatively fits TRBD1 or TRBD2 (7 bases each). The sample was peripheral blood, taken in a trial of Ad26.COV2.S vaccine versus placebo. The clonotype was recovered from a person between 18 and 60 years old who received the Ad26.COV2.S COVID-19 vaccine or a placebo. CDR3 bases: TGTGCCAGCAGCTTGGGGTACCGACAGGGAGGGACCGGGGAGCTGTTTTTT. This sequence encodes CASSLGYRQGGTGELFF.